Listed below are T cell receptor beta chains from one sample, sequenced in a study of cytomegalovirus exposure and HLA in healthy donors. The repertoire was sequenced with immunoSEQ multiplex PCR; TCRdb's copy has only in-frame clones and lacks some. The profile shows 150,000 to 170,000 clones, about 74% of them singletons. What was sequenced was PBMCs. These receptors all stem from a woman between 35 and 50 years old in good health and CMV-seronegative. Both conserved end residues are trimmed from each CDR3. D genes are given only for firm matches.

d_gene: TRBD1; v_gene: TRBV13; CDR3aa: ASGRGQGDYEQY
d_gene: .; v_gene: TRBV7-9; CDR3aa: ASSAKQGFDGELF
d_gene: .; v_gene: TRBV5-1; CDR3aa: ASSLDPVTNTEAF
d_gene: .; v_gene: TRBV5-1; CDR3aa: ASSLAVEGAETQY
d_gene: TRBD1; v_gene: TRBV6-5; CDR3aa: ASRRQGSETQY
d_gene: TRBD1; v_gene: TRBV7-6; CDR3aa: ASSLRTGFRETQY
d_gene: .; v_gene: TRBV5-1; CDR3aa: ASNPSSPSSYNEQF
d_gene: .; v_gene: TRBV7-6; CDR3aa: ASSLEVANTEAF
d_gene: .; v_gene: TRBV28; CDR3aa: ASSFRQAPREQY
d_gene: TRBD1; v_gene: TRBV2; CDR3aa: ASSSLVGQGSYEQY
d_gene: .; v_gene: TRBV6-6; CDR3aa: ASTHNGKLF
d_gene: TRBD1; v_gene: TRBV9; CDR3aa: ASSPRTGIYQPQH
d_gene: .; v_gene: TRBV19; CDR3aa: ASSMGAGQETQY
d_gene: TRBD2; v_gene: TRBV9; CDR3aa: ASSVTSGRNHGEQF
d_gene: .; v_gene: TRBV25-1; CDR3aa: ASSEYQSGGGYT
d_gene: .; v_gene: TRBV2; CDR3aa: ASRQDNEKLF